These 18 T cell receptor beta chains were sequenced from one sample in a study of radiotherapy plus CTLA-4 blockade in lung cancer (dated 2018 in TCRdb). The method behind the library was the immunoSEQ multiplex PCR assay. TCRdb holds this immuneACCESS table with in-frame rearrangements only. Some clones are missing; in checked studies, unresolved V genes explain under half, and the rest has no known cause. This sample gives some 25,000 clones in total; about two thirds of them show up just once. The ten largest clones represent roughly 3.3% of the sample. Sequences were derived from peripheral blood, sampled from a patient treated with radiotherapy plus ipilimumab. These TCRs come from a human donor with non-small cell lung cancer whose response to radiotherapy plus ipilimumab could not be evaluated.

The chain joins TRBV29-1 to TRBJ2-1; D call uncertain. Deletions cut 1 base from V and 6 bases from J, with 13 bases between. Germline V CDR1 and CDR2: SQVTM, ANQGSEA. The CDR3 runs to 14 residues. CDR3 region: CSVEVYSSPNEQFF. Here the CDR3 DNA reads TGCAGCGTTGAAGTGTATAGTAGCCCCAATGAGCAGTTCTTC.

The chain's CDR3 is CASSFPDRTYEQYF. The CDR3 region has the DNA TGCGCCAGCAGCTTCCCGGACAGAACCTACGAGCAGTACTTC. The chain carries TRBV5-1 and TRBJ2-5, with D possibly TRBD1 on 6 matching bases. The J call is doubtful: the DNA matches TRBJ2-7 better. This CDR3 is 14 amino acids long. Germline V gene lookup returns CDR1 SGHRS and CDR2 YFSETQ.

The rearrangement uses TRBV29-1 and TRBJ2-1, with D maybe TRBD2 (7 bases). V was shortened by 3 bases and J by 0 bases, with 18 bases between the two germline ends. Germline assignment: CDR1 SQVTM and CDR2 ANQGSEA. The length of the CDR3 is 17 residues. The CDR3 DNA reads TGCAGCGTTGAGAGGGGGGTGGGCGGGAGCTCCTACAATGAGCAGTTCTTC. Its translation is CSVERGVGGSSYNEQFF.

The CDR3 DNA reads TGTGCCAGCAGCCAGGTTACTGAAGCTTTCTTT. Protein sequence: CASSQVTEAFF. The rearrangement links TRBV6-5 to TRBJ1-1; unclear D gene. Germline CDR1 is MNHEY and CDR2 is SVGAGI. V was pared by 6 bases and J by 5 bases, with 7 bases between. There are 11 residues in the CDR3.

V and J are TRBV25-1 and TRBJ2-3; D is unresolved. The V gene's germline CDR1 is MGHDK and CDR2 SYGVNS. The CDR3 covers 13 residues. V was clipped by 1 base and J by 1 base, with 3 bases between them. CDR3 loop: CASSESGTDTQYF. The CDR3 bases are TGTGCCAGCAGTGAATCAGGCACAGATACGCAGTATTTT.

This sequence joins TRBV14 and TRBJ1-4; 12 bases align to TRBD1. The junction had 5 bases not matched to a gene; V was cut back by 4 bases and J by 8 bases. Germline V gives CDR1 SGHDN, CDR2 FVKESK. CDR3 size: 15 residues. CDR3 region: CASSPGQGAQEKLFF. The CDR3 bases are TGTGCCAGCAGCCCGGGACAGGGGGCTCAAGAAAAACTGTTTTTT.

The chain employs TRBV20-1 and TRBJ2-7; 9 positions match TRBD1. This CDR3 contains 11 residues. Unmatched junction bases numbered 5, after V lost 7 bases and J lost 7 bases. CDR1 is DFQATT, CDR2 SNEGSKA, per germline (reference sequence). The CDR3 here is CSVGQGGEQYF. The CDR3 DNA follows: TGCAGTGTGGGACAGGGAGGTGAGCAGTACTTC.

This chain uses TRBV4-1 with TRBJ2-7; tentative D call: TRBD1 (5 bases). The germline CDR1 and CDR2 sequences are MGHRA and YSYEKL. V dropped 0 bases and J dropped 4 bases, with 10 bases sitting between them. This CDR3 has 14 residues. In nucleotides, the CDR3 is TGCGCCAGCAGCCAAGATCTCAGGGTTTACGAGCAGTACTTC. Encoded protein: CASSQDLRVYEQYF.

This chain connects TRBV4-1 to TRBJ2-1, with 9 positions matching TRBD2. Germline-derived CDR1 and CDR2 are MGHRA and YSYEKL. The junction had 9 bases not matched to a gene; V was cut back by 0 bases and J by 6 bases. The CDR3 totals 17 residues. This CDR3 is CASSQELAAGGPNEQFF. The CDR3 region has the DNA TGCGCCAGCAGCCAAGAATTGGCAGCGGGAGGCCCCAATGAGCAGTTCTTC.

This clone has only a few counts. The chain links TRBV11-1 to TRBJ2-7; 7 bases fit TRBD1. Per germline, CDR1 SGHAT and CDR2 FQDESV (reference sequence). Losses at the gene ends were 1 base for V and 5 bases for J; bases not matched to a gene: 5. This CDR3 is 14 amino acids long. CDR3 residues: CASSLVPRGHEQYF. The CDR3 nucleotides are TGTGCCAGCAGCTTAGTTCCAAGGGGGCACGAGCAGTACTTC.

The V and J genes are TRBV2 and TRBJ1-2; D is ambiguous. The germline V and J ends were trimmed by 4 bases and 7 bases, with 7 bases remaining between them. Germline CDR1 reads SNHLY; CDR2 reads FYNNEI. This CDR3 contains 11 residues. CDR3 DNA sequence: TGTGCCAGCAGTGCTTTCTTTGGCTACACCTTC. It encodes CASSAFFGYTF.

The chain is built from TRBV18 and TRBJ2-7; TRBD1 matches at 11 bases. This CDR3 spans 15 amino acids. Losses at the gene ends were 3 bases for V and 5 bases for J; bases not matched to a gene: 6. Germline CDR1 reads KGHSH; CDR2 reads LQKENI. The CDR3 coding sequence is TGTGCCAGCTCACCGCAGGGACAGGGGGTCCACGAGCAGTACTTC. The encoded protein is CASSPQGQGVHEQYF. Combining the CDR3 with reference TRBV18 and TRBJ2-7 gives the whole variable domain NAGVMQNPRHLVRRRGQEARLRCSPMKGHSHVYWYRQLPEEGLKFMVYLQKENIIDESGMPKERFSAEFPKEGPSILRIQQVVRGDSAAYFCASSPQGQGVHEQYFGPGTRLTVT.

V gene TRBV6-7 combines with J gene TRBJ2-1; 10 nucleotides agree with TRBD2. TRBV6-7 is given ORF status, its function remaining uncertain. The CDR3 length is 16 residues. V shed 8 bases and J 2 bases; nucleotides not matched to a gene: 9. The CDR3 DNA reads as TGTGCCAGCTGGGAGAGCGGGAGGGTTACCTACAATGAGCAGTTCTTC. Protein product: CASWESGRVTYNEQFF.

V is TRBV10-3 and J is TRBJ1-1, with 8 bases aligning to TRBD1. The CDR3 length is 15 residues. The V segment lost 6 bases and the J segment 1 base; nucleotides outside the gene matches: 7. Germline lookup yields CDR1 ENHRY and CDR2 SYGVKD. The CDR3 protein is CAIRPGDRSNTEAFF. CDR3 bases: TGTGCCATCAGACCCGGGGACAGGTCGAACACTGAAGCTTTCTTT.

The rearrangement links TRBV29-1 to TRBJ1-1; 10 bases are shared with TRBD1. Germline lookup yields CDR1 SQVTM and CDR2 ANQGSEA. The length of the CDR3 is 13 residues. Germline trimming cut 6 bases from V and 1 base from J; bases unmatched to any gene: 2. The CDR3 spells CSVDRGPNTEAFF. The CDR3 DNA is TGCAGCGTCGACAGGGGGCCGAACACTGAAGCTTTCTTT.

This clone was recorded only once. Other DNA sequences from this sample encode an identical CDR3 as well. The chain has TRBV27 and TRBJ1-1; possible D gene TRBD1, 5 bases. The V end was cut by 4 bases, the J end by 11 bases, with 14 bases between. The CDR3 spans 12 residues. Looked up from germline, CDR1 is MNHEY and CDR2 is SMNVEV (reference sequence). The CDR3 region has the DNA TGTGCCAGCAGTTCCCATAGGGGTAGGGCTTTCTTT. It yields the protein CASSSHRGRAFF.

CDR3 sequence: CASSKLGQDYSGNTIYF. CDR3 bases: TGTGCCAGCTCGAAACTCGGGCAGGACTACTCTGGAAACACCATATATTTT. The chain joins TRBV18 to TRBJ1-3; D remains unclear. The CDR3 is 17 amino acids. V gave up 6 bases and J gave up 0 bases, with 18 bases separating them. Germline assignment: CDR1 KGHSH and CDR2 LQKENI.

This clone was seen a handful of times. The chain couples TRBV5-1 to TRBJ2-7; no clear D. The V gene lost 2 bases and the J gene lost 6 bases, with 6 bases spanning the gap. CDR1 SGHRS and CDR2 YFSETQ come from the germline V gene. CDR3 length equals 11 residues. CDR3 coding DNA: TGCGCCAGCAGCTTTGACACCGAGCAGTACTTC. Translating it yields CASSFDTEQYF.